Listed below are T cell receptor beta chains from one sample, sequenced in a study of blood T cell repertoires in COVID-19. Measured with immunoSEQ multiplex PCR; TCRdb has only the in-frame clones, and not every one. The sample lists approximately 150,000 clones, over 75% occurring once. Sequencing was carried out using PBMCs or T cells enriched from blood (not recorded which). Receptor source: a man in his forties or fifties in a cohort exposed to, infected with or recovered from COVID-19 (not recorded which). CDR3s include the opening cysteine and the closing phenylalanine or tryptophan.

J | V | CDR3
TRBJ1-2 | TRBV27 | CASSLPSPDRDRIYYGYTF
TRBJ1-2 | TRBV5-4 | CASSLTGTPRGYTF
TRBJ2-5 | TRBV7-5 | CVRSLPGLAGWEETQYF
TRBJ1-5 | TRBV5-1 | CASSLDGTGNQPQHF
TRBJ1-2 | TRBV25-1 | CASSDGGQHGGYTF
TRBJ1-6 | TRBV4-3 | CASSQDLSSYNSPLHF
TRBJ2-1 | TRBV5-4 | CASSTRLAGNYNEQFF
TRBJ2-3 | TRBV7-8 | CASSLGSGGAGDTQYF
TRBJ2-5 | TRBV5-1 | CASSLRAGGSKTQYF
TRBJ1-2 | TRBV25-1 | CASSTRSNTGYTF
TRBJ2-3 | TRBV4-1 | CASSPGSGTDTQYF
TRBJ2-2 | TRBV3-1/TRBV3-2 | CASSQRGSTGELFF
TRBJ2-3 | TRBV4-1 | CASSYTGGLAGTDTQYF
TRBJ2-1 | TRBV12-5 | CASGAHTGSLYNEQFF
TRBJ2-1 | TRBV28 | CASSLGTSYEQFF
TRBJ1-2 | TRBV4-2 | CASSQESSQGSYGYTF
TRBJ2-7 | TRBV11-2 | CASSLESRREQYF
TRBJ2-1 | TRBV3-1/TRBV3-2 | CASSTPGTGRSNEQFF
TRBJ2-7 | TRBV24-1 | CATSGTQGGSYEQYF
TRBJ1-2 | TRBV7-2 | CASSLAGDYGYTF
TRBJ2-5 | TRBV13 | CASSTRREGETQYF
TRBJ1-1 | TRBV10-3 | CASKGQGNTEAFF
TRBJ1-4 | TRBV18 | CASSPSRGGEKLFF
TRBJ1-1 | TRBV27 | CASSFLGATEEAFF
TRBJ2-3 | TRBV30 | CAWSSTLAGGPVTDTQYF
TRBJ1-1 | TRBV5-1 | CASSGGNTEAFF
TRBJ2-7 | TRBV2 | CASSTRTVGYEQYF
TRBJ2-3 | TRBV4-1 | CASSQLYLQGLGMDTQYF
TRBJ2-2 | TRBV6-4 | CASSEQGAPVGGELFF